What follows describes a single T cell receptor (beta chain). Trimming pared 5 bases from V and 4 bases from J, leaving 11 bases between. Germline assignment: CDR1 SGHRS and CDR2 YFSETQ. This CDR3 region has 13 residues. This sample was taken from a study of blood T cell repertoires in COVID-19. About the study: COVID-19 samples collected from the United States, Italy and Spain covered acute and convalescent phases. T cells, B-cell-depleted T cells, or PBMCs supplied cDNA or gDNA.

Per the authors' pipeline: The authors estimated nucleated cell counts from reference gene primer amplification. Sequencing used immunoSEQ multiplex PCR; TCRdb keeps in-frame clones, though not all of them. D and trimming were read from the DNA, whereas the V and J calls and clone size are those reported in that table. The sample lists around 100,000 clones, about 90% seen once, with more than 5% in the top ten. This clonotype was sampled from a human donor in a cohort sampled during active COVID-19. The sample was peripheral blood. The rearrangement uses TRBV5-1 and TRBJ2-3; TRBD2 is a possible D gene (6 bases). The CDR3 DNA reads TGCGCCAGCAGTGCGGGGTTTGCAGATACGCAGTATTTT. Its protein is CASSAGFADTQYF.